This T cell receptor beta chain was obtained from a study of beta chain features in type 1 diabetes. Study-wide background: Cell yields, gender and age were comparable in patients and healthy donors.

Whole-study results and caveats: Shorter TCRB CDR3s, moderately but significantly so, were found in Type 1 diabetes patients in all four CD4+ subsets. Patients' naive, central memory and Treg TCRB repertoires seemed closer to one another than those of healthy donors. Insertions at VDJ junctions were less frequent in type 1 diabetes patients. These patients also deleted more nucleotides at the same junctions.

The CDR3 is made up of 15 amino acids. The trim removed 4 bases at V and 3 bases at J, leaving 7 bases unmatched. CDR1 and CDR2 (germline): SGHRS, YFSETQ. This clone was recorded a few times. Its antigen is undetermined. Expressed TCRB transcripts were sequenced, since all the RNA that had been isolated was reverse transcribed. Generated by immunoSEQ multiplex PCR, the TCRdb table keeps only in-frame clones and is missing some. Of about 930,000 clones detected, around a sixth appear once; the ten largest clones hold 0.02% to 0.03%. Sequencing was done on a sample of naive CD4+ T cells from blood. The sequence was obtained from a woman aged 18-29 years in good health. V usage is TRBV5-1 and J usage is TRBJ2-3; TRBD2 agrees at 8 bases. The CDR3 DNA reads as TGCGCCAGCAGCCCCGTAGCGGGAAGGACAGATACGCAGTATTTT. The encoded protein is CASSPVAGRTDTQYF.